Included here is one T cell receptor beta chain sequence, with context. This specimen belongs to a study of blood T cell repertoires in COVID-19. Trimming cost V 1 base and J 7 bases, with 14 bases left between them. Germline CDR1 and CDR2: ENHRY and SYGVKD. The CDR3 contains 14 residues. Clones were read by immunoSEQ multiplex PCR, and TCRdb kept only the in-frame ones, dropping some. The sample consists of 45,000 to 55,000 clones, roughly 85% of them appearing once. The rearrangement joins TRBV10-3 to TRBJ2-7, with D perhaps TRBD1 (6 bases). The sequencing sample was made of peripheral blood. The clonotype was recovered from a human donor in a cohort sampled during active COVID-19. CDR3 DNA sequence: TGTGCCATCAGTGAGTGGGACACCCAAGGGGAGCAGTACTTC. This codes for CAISEWDTQGEQYF.